This T cell receptor beta chain was captured in a study of T-cell memory formation after mild COVID-19. At the level of the study: TCR clusters were mostly donor specific. Study-wide results and caveats: Pre-infection memory carried some responding clones, suggesting that cross-reactive memory joined.

This clonotype was observed a single time. Antigen specificity is unknown. 5'RACE primed from the constant segment yielded TCR alpha and TCR beta cDNA libraries bearing sample barcodes and UMIs. One entry per CDR3 protein results from TCRdb running MiXCR on the 5' RACE reads. The sample has roughly 130,000 distinct CDR3 sequences, more than 15% seen once. The V gene lost 0 bases and the J gene lost 5 bases, with 8 bases spanning the gap. This CDR3 region has 14 residues. V and J are TRBV12-3 or TRBV12-4 and TRBJ1-5; D is undetermined. The clonotype originates from an adult woman who had mild COVID-19 (a few samples of this study predate the infection). Cell type and time point are not known. Material for sequencing was PBMCs or a T cell subset sorted from them (not recorded which). The CDR3 loop is CASSLAGQYQPQHF. For the CDR3, the DNA is TGTGCCAGCAGTTTAGCCGGGCAGTATCAGCCCCAGCATTTT.